This is a list of T cell receptor beta chains from one sample in a study of T-cell reconstitution after alpha-beta-depleted transplantation in children. TCRdb ran MiXCR on the PCR reads and lists one entry per CDR3 protein. The sample holds some 600,000 distinct CDR3 sequences; over 10% are singletons and the top ten take about 2%. The material sequenced was PBMCs, mostly from graft donor cells, taken 360 days after TCRalphabeta/CD19-depleted stem cell transplant. All receptors come from a male patient younger than 18 who had a stem cell transplant for acute myeloid leukemia, so the T cells may come from the graft donor. Each CDR3 is given with its conserved first and last residue.

v_call	j_call	cdr3_aa
TRBV1	TRBJ2-1	CTSSRRGVASGRVNEQFF
TRBV20-1	TRBJ2-2	CSARLEVGNTGELFF
TRBV20-1	TRBJ2-7	CSARDHAGGFYEQYF
TRBV20-1	TRBJ2-5	CSARVDGGRRQETQYF
TRBV29-1	TRBJ2-7	CSVEKVPYEQYF
TRBV29-1	TRBJ2-1	CSVPTGIGSYNEQFF
TRBV20-1	TRBJ2-3	CSANLGLAESTDTQYF
TRBV28	TRBJ2-4	CASRRTGGGKNIQYF
TRBV11-2	TRBJ2-2	CASSVTGTGPVGELFF
TRBV7-6	TRBJ2-7	CASSLGSSGTPSYEQYF
TRBV3-1	TRBJ1-1	CASSHQESTEAFF
TRBV15	TRBJ2-5	CATRIQETQYF
TRBV27	TRBJ2-5	CASSLRLAESPQYF
TRBV24-1	TRBJ2-4	CATSEPPGRSGLAKNIQYF
TRBV3-1	TRBJ1-5	CASSQDGGSNQPQHF
TRBV18	TRBJ2-3	CASSPEAGADTQYF
TRBV28	TRBJ2-2	CASRDQGGLSTGELFF
TRBV20-1	TRBJ2-7	CSARVTTFSYEQYF
TRBV4-2	TRBJ2-1	CASSQVTSSNEQFF
TRBV29-1	TRBJ2-5	CSVGYGDQETQYF
TRBV9	TRBJ2-6	CASSVVRDRVNSGANVLTF
TRBV7-2	TRBJ2-1	CAGRLSSYNEQFF
TRBV12-3/TRBV12-4	TRBJ2-3	CASSPGVALAGVRDTQYF
TRBV10-3	TRBJ2-2	CAISPDLTGELFF
TRBV7-2	TRBJ2-7	CASSLAAGQQDEQYF
TRBV20-1	TRBJ2-3	CSARGTLLSTDTQYF
TRBV6-6	TRBJ1-2	CASRSMYGYTF
TRBV19	TRBJ2-7	CASSIAGVAAYEQYF
TRBV7-3	TRBJ2-1	CASSSVAALAPFSYNEQFF
TRBV29-1	TRBJ2-1	CSVRRDPSYNEQFF
TRBV5-1	TRBJ2-1	CASSYRSSGSSYNEQFF
TRBV12-3/TRBV12-4	TRBJ2-7	CASTSPGRTLADKYF
TRBV14	TRBJ2-1	CASSPRRLREGLYNEQFF
TRBV28	TRBJ2-7	CASTSRVGAGKVVYEQYF
TRBV28	TRBJ2-3	CASSLVPLAGGIINTQYF